This T cell receptor beta chain was profiled in a study of blood T cells in healthy people across ages (dated by TCRdb to the mid-2010s). Turning to the overall study: In model experiments, roughly one uniquely barcoded TCR beta cDNA molecule per two T cells was captured by template switching. Using deep sequencing normalized with unique cDNA molecular identifiers, the study measured how TCR beta repertoire diversity changes with age. The donors were divided into four age groups: young (average around 17 years), middle-aged (around 37), aged (approximately 59) and long-lived (82). Donors of different ages were randomly distributed across sequencing lanes to avoid experimental bias. For two donors (one aged 18 to 30 and one aged 80 or older), the study analyzed two additional independent replicas of 1 million unique cDNA reads from the same blood draw.

This clonotype has a handful of counts. Its specific antigen is unknown. Qualities for individual bases were not recorded, and no much larger clone is one base off. V is trimmed back by 0 bases and J by 8 bases, and the junction contains 6 bases that no gene match accounts for. The CDR3 measures 15 amino acids from cysteine to phenylalanine. Only the CDR3 region is kept as DNA, spanning 45 bases read in frame from base 1. The germline V gene encodes CDR1 WNHNN and CDR2 SYGVQD (reference sequence). Study-wide conclusions, independent of this receptor: Because profiling used bulk unsorted PBMCs, naive and antigen-experienced compartments could not be compared conclusively. The CMV infection status of donors was not known, potentially confounding age-related changes in expanded clonotypes. The long-lived group showed more naive CD4+ T cells, fewer expanded clones and increased TCR diversity than the aged group, suggesting age selection. Estimates of total diversity based on one million sequenced T cells were regarded as lower bounds and as underestimates. As age increased, observed TCR beta diversity per million T cells dropped in a roughly linear way, and a significant reduction was already evident by age around 41. A strong correlation was found between observed TCR beta diversity and the percentage of naive T cells measured by flow cytometry.

Donors were a few dozen systemically healthy Caucasian individuals from Russia aged roughly 6 to 100 years. Each donor gave about 9.8 milliliters of peripheral blood, drawn into EDTA-treated Vacutainer tubes. PBMCs were isolated by Ficoll-Paque density-gradient centrifugation, with at least 7 million obtained per sample. Total RNA was extracted from PBMCs with Trizol reagent, with at least 6 micrograms obtained per sample. Naive CD45RAhigh/CD27high T cell percentages were measured by flow cytometry on a PBMC aliquot from every donor. Receptor libraries were prepared by 5' RACE. Sequencer: Illumina HiSeq 2500. The second PCR ran for about 6 to 12 cycles and used a J-beta primer mix along with a sample-barcoded 5' primer. Each TCR beta cDNA molecule received a unique molecular identifier from a template-switch 5' adaptor carrying 12 random nucleotides. Each sample yielded at least 3 million CDR3-containing paired-end reads. First-strand cDNA was synthesized from all RNA with the Mint cDNA synthesis kit, primed by a TRBC-specific oligonucleotide. Following uracil-DNA glycosylase treatment, all cDNA underwent a first 18-cycle PCR with the universal primers M1SS and BC2_uni_R. As for the original processing: For normalization, 1 million high-quality reads, each with a distinct molecular identifier, were randomly selected from each sample. Instead of being binned into consensus sequences, reads with shared molecular identifiers were discarded. MiTCR, run with a Q25 quality threshold and the strictest error-elimination algorithm, handled CDR3 identification, clonotype clustering and error correction. A nonparametric unseen species model with Euler transformation was used to estimate lower-bound total TCR beta diversity. TCRdb ran its own pipeline on the public reads, namely fastp trimming at Q25 and MiXCR clone calling, and kept in-frame beta chains. Every distinct CDR3 protein forms one entry, paired with its most common genes and DNA. The V and J calls here are based on TCRdb, not the publication. A total of fewer than 750,000 distinct CDR3 sequences appear in this sample, around 50% of them only once. The top ten clones comprise roughly 24% of the sample.

The chain links TRBV10-1 with TRBJ1-4; the junction holds 7 bases that match TRBD1. The sequencing input was blood. The sequence derives from an elderly man in good health. The nucleotide sequence reads TGCGCCAGCAGTGAGTCCAGGGGGTCTGGGGAAAAACTGTTTTTT. Translated, it gives CASSESRGSGEKLFF.